Presented here are 10 T cell receptor beta chains from one specimen sequenced in a study of relationships among human T cell subsets. TCR alpha and beta CDR3s were amplified from mRNA by semiquantitative ARM-PCR. Tagged nested gene-specific primers were used first, then communal superprimers amplified exponentially. TCRdb processed the multiplex PCR reads anew with MiXCR; each CDR3 protein has one entry. The profile covers roughly 15,000 distinct CDR3 sequences, with about 60% appearing a single time and 2.1% taken by the ten largest. Anti-CD25 beads selected CD4+CD25+ regulatory T cells from positively selected CD4+ cells. Material: Tregs sorted from blood. The source of these receptors is a man between 35 and 55 years old in good health.

The chain uses TRBV28 and TRBJ1-5; D unclear. The CDR3 contains 14 residues. V was shortened by 2 bases and J by 5 bases, with 10 bases between the two germline ends. Germline V gene data show CDR1 as MDHEN and CDR2 as SYDVKM. The CDR3 nucleotides read TGTGCCAGCAGTTTACGGGGTAGTTATCAGCCCCAGCATTTT. Translating gives CASSLRGSYQPQHF.

This clonotype has a handful of counts. The gene calls are TRBV11-2 and TRBJ1-1, with a weak D call TRBD1 (5 bases). The CDR3 covers 14 residues. With 9 bases removed from V and 6 bases from J, the gap between germline ends came to 20 bases. Per germline, CDR1 SGHAT and CDR2 FQNNGV. CDR3 loop: CASKGVRKIAEAFF. CDR3 bases: TGTGCCAGTAAAGGGGTCAGGAAAATCGCTGAAGCTTTCTTT.

This clonotype was found once. The chain couples TRBV11-2 to TRBJ2-1; D perhaps matches TRBD2 (7 bases). Germline V gene sequence: CDR1 SGHAT, CDR2 FQNNGV. The CDR3 has 15 amino acids. The V gene lost 5 bases and the J gene lost 5 bases, with 16 bases spanning the gap. The CDR3 nucleotides are TGTGCCAGCAGCCAGCCGGGGGGCCGCCACAATGAGCAGTTCTTC. Protein sequence: CASSQPGGRHNEQFF.

In this sample, this clonotype turned up a few times. This rearrangement joins TRBV11-1 to TRBJ1-1; 8 nucleotides match TRBD1. The CDR3 covers 15 residues. From germline, CDR1 is SGHAT and CDR2 FQDESV (reference sequence). V lost 8 bases and J lost 1; bases outside the gene matches: 9. The CDR3 bases are TGTGCCAGCTTACCGGGACAGGAGGGGAACACTGAAGCTTTCTTT. Protein product: CASLPGQEGNTEAFF. The whole variable domain, remainder taken from reference TRBV11-1 and TRBJ1-1, is EAEVAQSPRYKITEKSQAVAFWCDPISGHATLYWYRQILGQGPELLVQFQDESVVDDSQLPKDRFSAERLKGVDSTLKIQPAELGDSAMYLCASLPGQEGNTEAFFGQGTRLTVV.

This chain links TRBV29-1 with TRBJ2-5, with 9 bases matching TRBD2. Germline-derived CDR1 and CDR2 are SQVTM and ANQGSEA. V dropped 4 bases and J dropped 4; count of bases not matched to a gene: 10. This CDR3 contains 15 residues. The chain's CDR3 is CSVGRGTSNRETQYF. CDR3 nucleotides: TGCAGCGTTGGGCGAGGGACTAGCAATCGAGAGACCCAGTACTTC.

V and J are TRBV29-1 and TRBJ2-1; D remains unclear. Per germline, CDR1 SQVTM and CDR2 ANQGSEA. V was clipped by 7 bases and J by 4 bases, with 14 bases between them. This CDR3 spans 13 amino acids. CDR3 in amino acids: CSGYHDVYNEQFF. DNA of the CDR3: TGCAGCGGTTACCACGATGTTTACAATGAGCAGTTCTTC.

The chain uses TRBV20-1 and TRBJ1-2; D unresolved. Trimming shortened V by 6 bases and J by 4 bases, and 12 bases separated the two germline ends. The CDR3 consists of 12 residues. Looked up from germline, CDR1 is DFQATT and CDR2 is SNEGSKA (reference sequence). The CDR3 region has the DNA TGCAGTGCCAGAACGGGGTTCTATGGCTACACCTTC. This gives the protein CSARTGFYGYTF.

The gene calls are TRBV20-1 and TRBJ1-5; 8 bases agree with TRBD1. Germline CDR1 is DFQATT and CDR2 is SNEGSKA (reference sequence). J was trimmed by 2 bases and V by 0 bases; bases with no gene match: 12. The CDR3 is made up of 18 amino acids. CDR3 loop: CSARDFRRTGIGNQPQHF. The CDR3 DNA is TGCAGTGCTAGAGATTTTAGAAGGACAGGGATTGGCAATCAGCCCCAGCATTTT.

This clonotype was seen only a few times. The chain combines TRBV28 with TRBJ2-7; 9 bases fit TRBD2. Germline V gene sequence: CDR1 MDHEN, CDR2 SYDVKM. Trimming removed 6 bases from V and 2 bases from J; junction bases left unmatched: 2. The CDR3 has 13 residues. Here the CDR3 reads CASRSGGPYEQYF. CDR3 DNA: TGTGCCAGCAGGAGCGGGGGGCCCTACGAGCAGTACTTC.

CDR3 nucleotides: TGTGCCAGCAGTTGGGACCGGGGGATCCGCAATCAGCCCCAGCATTTT. Protein sequence: CASSWDRGIRNQPQHF. The chain joins TRBV28 to TRBJ1-5; D might be TRBD1 (5 bases). The CDR3 is made up of 16 amino acids. The germline gives CDR1 MDHEN, CDR2 SYDVKM. Trimming left V 4 bases short and J 2 bases short, with 15 bases between.